The clone carrying this T cell receptor beta chain was observed a handful of times. The antigen remains unidentified. V lost 7 bases and J 5 bases, leaving 14 bases between the germline ends. This CDR3 comprises 14 residues. Germline loops: CDR1 KGHDR, CDR2 SFDVKD. The data were obtained in a study of T-cell reconstitution after alpha-beta-depleted transplantation in children. Study-level findings and limits: Several patients had high TCRbeta diversity at day 60; it came from surviving recipient T cells and thymic progenitors.

TCRbeta library construction was performed incorporating unique molecular identifiers. A single record per CDR3 protein comes from TCRdb applying MiXCR to the PCR reads. The sample yields approximately 520,000 distinct CDR3 sequences, about an eighth seen once. The chain has TRBV24-1 and TRBJ2-1, with a tentative D call TRBD2 (5 bases). The receptor was isolated from a female patient aged 2 to 10 who had a stem cell transplant for aplastic anemia, so the T cells may come from the graft donor. Here the sequenced sample was PBMCs, mostly from graft donor cells, taken 180 days after TCRalphabeta/CD19-depleted stem cell transplant. The CDR3 nucleotides are TGTGCCACCAGGGGCGGAGGACTCCACAATGAGCAGTTCTTC. Protein: CATRGGGLHNEQFF.